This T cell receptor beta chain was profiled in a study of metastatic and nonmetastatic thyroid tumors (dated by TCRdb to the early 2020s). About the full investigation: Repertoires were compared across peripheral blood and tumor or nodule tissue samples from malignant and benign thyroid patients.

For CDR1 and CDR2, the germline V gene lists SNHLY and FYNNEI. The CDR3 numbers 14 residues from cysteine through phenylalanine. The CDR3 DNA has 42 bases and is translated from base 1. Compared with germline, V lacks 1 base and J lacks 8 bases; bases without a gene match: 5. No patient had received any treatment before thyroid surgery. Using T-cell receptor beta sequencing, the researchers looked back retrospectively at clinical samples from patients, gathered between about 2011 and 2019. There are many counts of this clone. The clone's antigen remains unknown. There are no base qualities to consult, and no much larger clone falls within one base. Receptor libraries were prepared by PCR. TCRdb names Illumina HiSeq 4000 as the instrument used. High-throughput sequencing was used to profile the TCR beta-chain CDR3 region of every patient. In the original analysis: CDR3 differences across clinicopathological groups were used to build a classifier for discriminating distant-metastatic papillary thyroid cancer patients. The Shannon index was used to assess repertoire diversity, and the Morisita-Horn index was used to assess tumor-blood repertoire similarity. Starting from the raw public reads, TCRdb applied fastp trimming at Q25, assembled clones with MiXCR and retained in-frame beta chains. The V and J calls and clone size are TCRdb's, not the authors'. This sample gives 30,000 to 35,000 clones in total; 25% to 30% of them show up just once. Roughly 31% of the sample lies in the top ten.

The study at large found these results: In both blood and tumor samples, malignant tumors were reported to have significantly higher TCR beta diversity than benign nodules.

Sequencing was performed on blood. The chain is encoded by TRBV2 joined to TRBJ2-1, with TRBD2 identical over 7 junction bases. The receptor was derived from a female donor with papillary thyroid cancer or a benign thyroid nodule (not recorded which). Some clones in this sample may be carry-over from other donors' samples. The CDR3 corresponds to CASSEGGSVDEQFF. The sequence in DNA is TGTGCCAGCAGTGAAGGCGGGAGCGTGGATGAGCAGTTCTTC.